The 2 T cell receptor beta chains presented below share a single source sample, sequenced in a study of T-cell memory formation after mild COVID-19. Using its own MiXCR run on the 5' RACE reads, TCRdb lists one record per CDR3 protein. The data show about 340,000 distinct CDR3 sequences, 20% to 25% seen once. The material sequenced was PBMCs or a T cell subset sorted from them (not recorded which). These receptors all stem from a man aged 18 to 29 who had mild COVID-19 (a few samples of this study predate the infection). Cell type and time point are not known.

This sequence joins TRBV3-1 and TRBJ1-5; 8 bases are shared with TRBD1. The CDR3 covers 15 residues. Germline V CDR1 and CDR2: LGHDT, YNNKEL (reference sequence). With V trimmed by 4 bases and J by 4 bases, 6 bases remained unmatched. The CDR3 nucleotides read TGTGCCAGCAGCCCTGGGGACAGGATGAATCAGCCCCAGCATTTT. It encodes CASSPGDRMNQPQHF.

The chain uses TRBV18 and TRBJ2-5; weak D call: TRBD1 (6 bases). Deletions cut 3 bases from V and 3 bases from J, with 8 bases between. The germline CDR1 and CDR2 sequences are KGHSH and LQKENI. The CDR3 is 13 amino acids. The CDR3 region is CASSPDREETQYF. The CDR3 DNA reads TGTGCCAGCTCACCGGACAGAGAAGAGACCCAGTACTTC.